A selection of T cell receptor beta chains follows, all from one sample in a study of cytomegalovirus exposure and HLA in healthy donors. Using immunoSEQ multiplex PCR, the repertoire was profiled, and TCRdb retains in-frame clones only, with some absent. The sample shows 150,000 to 200,000 clones, roughly 80% of them seen only once. Sequencing was performed on PBMCs. Receptors originate from a man aged 25-40 years in good health and CMV-seropositive. CDR3s include the opening cysteine and the closing phenylalanine or tryptophan. D genes are given only for firm matches. The size entry is marked missing in some rows and otherwise reads once, few, many or a size class.

v_call	d_call	j_call	clone_size	cdr3_nt	cdr3_aa
TRBV9	TRBD1	TRBJ2-5	-	TGTGCCAGCAGCGGGTCCGGGACAGGGGGAGAGACCCAGTACTTC	CASSGSGTGGETQYF
TRBV13	TRBD2	TRBJ2-3	-	TGTGCCAGCATGGCGGGGGGGACAGATACGCAGTATTTT	CASMAGGTDTQYF
TRBV7-2	-	TRBJ2-7	-	TGTGCCAGCAGCTTAGGGATGAGGGAATACGAGCAGTACTTC	CASSLGMREYEQYF
TRBV4-1	TRBD1	TRBJ2-7	-	TGCGCCAGCAGCCAAACTACAGGGGCCTCCTACGAGCAGTACTTC	CASSQTTGASYEQYF
TRBV27	-	TRBJ2-1	-	TGTGCCAGCCTACCGGGGGGCTCCCTTTACAATGAGCAGTTCTTC	CASLPGGSLYNEQFF
TRBV2	-	TRBJ2-7	-	TGTGCCAGCTTACCAGGCCGGCAGGGTTATCACTACGAGCAGTACTTC	CASLPGRQGYHYEQYF
TRBV7-9	-	TRBJ2-1	medium-sized	TGTGCCAGCAGGCTGGGACTTAATGAGCAGTTCTTC	CASRLGLNEQFF
TRBV4-3	TRBD1	TRBJ1-2	-	TGCGCCAGCAGCCAAGTTGGGACAGGGCCTGGCTACACCTTC	CASSQVGTGPGYTF
TRBV7-2	-	TRBJ1-6	-	TGTGCCAGCAGCTTAGCACGGGGGGGTTCACCCCTCCACTTT	CASSLARGGSPLHF
TRBV2	TRBD2	TRBJ2-3	-	TGTGCCAGCGGACTAGCGGGGATTCAGTATTTT	CASGLAGIQYF
TRBV27	-	TRBJ1-2	-	TGTGCCAGCAGTTTATGGGCCGAGAACAGGGTCTATGGCTACACCTTC	CASSLWAENRVYGYTF
TRBV27	TRBD1	TRBJ1-3	-	TGTGCCAGCAGTTTCCCCGGGACAGCTGGAAACACCATATATTTT	CASSFPGTAGNTIYF
TRBV9	TRBD1	TRBJ1-2	-	TGTGCCAGCAGCGTAGACAGGGGTCTCCACCGAACCTTC	CASSVDRGLHRTF
TRBV4-1	TRBD1	TRBJ1-4	once	TGCGCCAGCAGCCTAAAACAGGGGGCAATTAATGAAAAACTGTTTTTT	CASSLKQGAINEKLFF
TRBV5-4	TRBD1	TRBJ2-5	-	TGTGCCAGCAGCTTGAAAGGGGGCTCGGAGACCCAGTACTTC	CASSLKGGSETQYF
TRBV29-1	-	TRBJ1-4	-	TGCAGCGCCGGAGGGGAGGAAAAACTGTTTTTT	CSAGGEEKLFF
TRBV19	TRBD2	TRBJ2-4	-	TGTGCCAGCATGGGGATGACGGGGGGGCCCCGGGCCAAAAACATTCAGTACTTC	CASMGMTGGPRAKNIQYF
TRBV2	-	TRBJ2-1	-	TGTGCCAGCAGTGGGACAGTATACAATGAGCAGTTCTTC	CASSGTVYNEQFF
TRBV7-9	TRBD1	TRBJ1-2	-	TGTGCCAGCAGCCTACCTCCGGGACAGGGGGTCGGCTACACCTTC	CASSLPPGQGVGYTF
TRBV4-3	TRBD2	TRBJ2-2	once	TGCGCCAGCAGCCAAGACCGGGGGGGGATCGGGGAGCTGTTTTTT	CASSQDRGGIGELFF
TRBV7-2	-	TRBJ1-6	once	TGTGCCAGCAGCTTAGTTGGGGGGTTTGTTGATTCACCCCTCCACTTT	CASSLVGGFVDSPLHF
TRBV6-5	TRBD2	TRBJ2-3	once	TGTGCCAGCAGTTACTCGATTAGCGGGGGGTATACGCAGTATTTT	CASSYSISGGYTQYF
TRBV15	-	TRBJ1-4	-	TGTGCCACCAGCAGACGAAAACTGGCTAATGAAAAACTGTTTTTT	CATSRRKLANEKLFF